The clone carrying this T cell receptor beta chain was observed many times. For naive CD8 T cells, sorting used the CD8+CD4-CCR7+CD45RA+ phenotype. Trimming removed 4 bases from V and 3 bases from J, with 14 bases in between. The CDR3 has 14 amino acids. The V gene's germline CDR1 is SGHDT and CDR2 YYEEEE. From the PCR reads, TCRdb called clonotypes with MiXCR, one entry per CDR3 protein. The sample includes about 320,000 distinct CDR3 sequences, over 20% of them seen just once. The data stem from a study of molecular identifiers for immune sequencing clone quantification. The gene calls are TRBV5-6 and TRBJ2-7; D tentatively reads TRBD1 or TRBD2 (5 bases each). The sample consisted of naive CD8+ T cells from blood, with Jurkat cell RNA spiked in. As for subset: FACS-sorted CD8+CD4-CCR7+CD45RA+ naive T cells. This TCR was sampled from a human donor in good health. Some libraries in this study had Jurkat cell RNA spiked in. The CDR3 region is CASSTGIGVYEQYF. CDR3 coding DNA: TGTGCCAGCAGCACCGGGATAGGGGTCTACGAGCAGTACTTC.